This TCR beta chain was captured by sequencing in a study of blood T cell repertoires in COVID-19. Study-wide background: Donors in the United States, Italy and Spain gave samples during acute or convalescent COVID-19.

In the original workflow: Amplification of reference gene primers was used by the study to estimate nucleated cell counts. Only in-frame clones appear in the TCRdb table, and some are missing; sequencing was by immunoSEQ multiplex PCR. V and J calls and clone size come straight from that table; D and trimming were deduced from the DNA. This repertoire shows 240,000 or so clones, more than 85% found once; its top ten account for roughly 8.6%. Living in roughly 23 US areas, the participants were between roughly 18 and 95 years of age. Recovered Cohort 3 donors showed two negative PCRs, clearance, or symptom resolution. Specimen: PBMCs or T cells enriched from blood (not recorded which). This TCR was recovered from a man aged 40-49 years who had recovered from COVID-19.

CDR3 sequence reads: CASRGGSGVNEKLFF. In DNA, the CDR3 is TGTGCCAGCAGAGGGGGCTCAGGGGTAAATGAAAAACTGTTTTTT. The chain couples TRBV27 to TRBJ1-4; TRBD1 matches at 7 bases. The CDR3 has 15 amino acids. Trimming at V came to 6 bases and at J to 5 bases, leaving 9 bases not matched to a gene. The V gene's germline CDR1 is MNHEY and CDR2 SMNVEV (reference sequence).